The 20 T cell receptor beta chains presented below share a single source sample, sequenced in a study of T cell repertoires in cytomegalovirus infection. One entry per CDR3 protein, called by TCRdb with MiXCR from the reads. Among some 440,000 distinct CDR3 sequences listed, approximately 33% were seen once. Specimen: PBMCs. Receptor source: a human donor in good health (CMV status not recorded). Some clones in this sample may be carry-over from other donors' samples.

This CDR3 is CASSFHSGNQPQHF. CDR3 DNA sequence: TGTGCCAGCAGTTTTCACTCGGGTAATCAGCCCCAGCATTTT. This chain connects TRBV28 to TRBJ1-5; D call uncertain. The CDR3 contains 14 residues. Trimming left V 3 bases short and J 4 bases short, with 10 bases between. Germline assignment: CDR1 MDHEN and CDR2 SYDVKM. Full variable domain (rest looked up from reference TRBV28 and TRBJ1-5): DVKVTQSSRYLVKRTGEKVFLECVQDMDHENMFWYRQDPGLGLRLIYFSYDVKMKEKGDIPEGYSVSREKKERFSLILESASTNQTSMYLCASSFHSGNQPQHFGDGTRLSIL.

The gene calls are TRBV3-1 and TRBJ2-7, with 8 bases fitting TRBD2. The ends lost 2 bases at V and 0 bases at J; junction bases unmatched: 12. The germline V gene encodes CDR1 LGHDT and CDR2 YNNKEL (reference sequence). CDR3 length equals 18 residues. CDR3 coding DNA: TGTGCCAGCAGCCAAAAGCGCGGACGGGGGGGCAGCTCCTACGAGCAGTACTTC. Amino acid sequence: CASSQKRGRGGSSYEQYF.

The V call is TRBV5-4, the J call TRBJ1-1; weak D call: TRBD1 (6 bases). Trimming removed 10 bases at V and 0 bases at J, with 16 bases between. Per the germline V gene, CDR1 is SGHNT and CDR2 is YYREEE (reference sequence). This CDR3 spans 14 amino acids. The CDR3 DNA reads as TGTGCCTCTGCGGGGGGGCCCTTGAACACTGAAGCTTTCTTT. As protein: CASAGGPLNTEAFF.

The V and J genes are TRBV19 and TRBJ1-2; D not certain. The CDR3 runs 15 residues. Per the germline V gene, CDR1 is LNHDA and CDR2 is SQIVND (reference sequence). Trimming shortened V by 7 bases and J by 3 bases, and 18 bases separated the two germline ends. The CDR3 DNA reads TGTGCCAGTACGCCCCACGGGTCGGAGGACTATGGCTACACCTTC. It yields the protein CASTPHGSEDYGYTF. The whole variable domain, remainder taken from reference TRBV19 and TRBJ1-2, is DGGITQSPKYLFRKEGQNVTLSCEQNLNHDAMYWYRQDPGQGLRLIYYSQIVNDFQKGDIAEGYSVSREKKESFPLTVTSAQKNPTAFYLCASTPHGSEDYGYTFGSGTRLTVV.

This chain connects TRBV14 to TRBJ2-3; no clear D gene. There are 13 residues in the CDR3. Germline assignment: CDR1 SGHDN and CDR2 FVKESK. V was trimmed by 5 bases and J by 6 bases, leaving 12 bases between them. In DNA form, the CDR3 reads TGTGCCAGCAGCTCCGAGACCCGCGATACGCAGTATTTT. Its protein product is CASSSETRDTQYF.

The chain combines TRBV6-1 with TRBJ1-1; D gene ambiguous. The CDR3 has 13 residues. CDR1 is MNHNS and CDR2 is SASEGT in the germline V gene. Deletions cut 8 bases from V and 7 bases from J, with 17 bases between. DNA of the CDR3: TGTGCCAGCGTTACCCACACCAACGGTGAAGCTTTCTTT. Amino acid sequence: CASVTHTNGEAFF.

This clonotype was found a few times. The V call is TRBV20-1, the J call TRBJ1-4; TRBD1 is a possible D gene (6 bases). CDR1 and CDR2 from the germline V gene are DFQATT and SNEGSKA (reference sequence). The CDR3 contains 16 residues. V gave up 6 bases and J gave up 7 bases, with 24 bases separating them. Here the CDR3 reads CSAPHGDRGSAEKLFF. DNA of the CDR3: TGCAGTGCCCCACATGGTGATAGGGGGTCGGCTGAAAAACTGTTTTTT.

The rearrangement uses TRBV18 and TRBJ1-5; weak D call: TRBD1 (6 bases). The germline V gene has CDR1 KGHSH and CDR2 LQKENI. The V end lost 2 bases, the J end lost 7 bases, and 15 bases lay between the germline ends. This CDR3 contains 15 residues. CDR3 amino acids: CASSPEQGGGQPQHF. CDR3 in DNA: TGTGCCAGCTCACCAGAACAGGGCGGGGGCCAGCCCCAGCATTTT.

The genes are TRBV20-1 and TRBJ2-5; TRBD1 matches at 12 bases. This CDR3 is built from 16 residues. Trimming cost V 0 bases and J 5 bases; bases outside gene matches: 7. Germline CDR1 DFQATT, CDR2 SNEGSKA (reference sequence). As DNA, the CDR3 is TGCAGTGCTAGAGATGTTAGGGACAGGGGGCGTGAGACCCAGTACTTC. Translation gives CSARDVRDRGRETQYF.

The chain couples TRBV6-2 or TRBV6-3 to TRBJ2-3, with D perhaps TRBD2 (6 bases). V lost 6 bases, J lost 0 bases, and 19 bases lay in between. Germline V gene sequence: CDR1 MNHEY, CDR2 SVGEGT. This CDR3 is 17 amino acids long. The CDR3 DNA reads TGTGCCAGCAGATTAGGGACTGCCCTAATTAGCACAGATACGCAGTATTTT. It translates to CASRLGTALISTDTQYF.

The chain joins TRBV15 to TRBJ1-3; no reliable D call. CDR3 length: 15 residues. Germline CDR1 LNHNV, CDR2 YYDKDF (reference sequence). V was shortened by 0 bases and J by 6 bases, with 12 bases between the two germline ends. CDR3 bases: TGTGCCACCAGCAGAGATCTTGGGAAAGCAAACACCATATATTTT. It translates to CATSRDLGKANTIYF. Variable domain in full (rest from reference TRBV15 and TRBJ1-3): DAMVIQNPRYQVTQFGKPVTLSCSQTLNHNVMYWYQQKSSQAPKLLFHYYDKDFNNEADTPDNFQSRRPNTSFCFLDIRSPGLGDTAMYLCATSRDLGKANTIYFGEGSWLTVV.

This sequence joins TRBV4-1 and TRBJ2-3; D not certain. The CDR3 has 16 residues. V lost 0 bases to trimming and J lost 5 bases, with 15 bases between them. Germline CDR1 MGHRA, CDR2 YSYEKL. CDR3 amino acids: CASSQEGAGVGDTQYF. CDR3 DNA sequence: TGCGCCAGCAGCCAAGAAGGCGCAGGAGTCGGAGATACGCAGTATTTT.

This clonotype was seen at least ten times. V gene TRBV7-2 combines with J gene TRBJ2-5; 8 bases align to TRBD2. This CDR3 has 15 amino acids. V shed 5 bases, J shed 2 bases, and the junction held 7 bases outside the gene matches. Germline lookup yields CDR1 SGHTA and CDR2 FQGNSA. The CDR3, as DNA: TGTGCCAGCAGCCAGGCGGGGGGTTCACAAGAGACCCAGTACTTC. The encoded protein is CASSQAGGSQETQYF.

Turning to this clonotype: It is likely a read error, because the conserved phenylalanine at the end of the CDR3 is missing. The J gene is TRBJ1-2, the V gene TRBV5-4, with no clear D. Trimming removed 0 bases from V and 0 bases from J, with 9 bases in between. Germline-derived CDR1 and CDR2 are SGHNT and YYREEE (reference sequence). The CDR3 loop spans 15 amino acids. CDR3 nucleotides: TGTGCCAGCAGCTTGGAGGCGACACCTAACTATGGCTACACCTTA. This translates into CASSLEATPNYGYTL.

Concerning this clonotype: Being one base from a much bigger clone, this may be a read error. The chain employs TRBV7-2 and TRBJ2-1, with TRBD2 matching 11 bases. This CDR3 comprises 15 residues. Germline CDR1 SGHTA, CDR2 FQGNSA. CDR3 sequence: CASSQIAGGPNEQLF. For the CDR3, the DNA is TGTGCCAGCAGCCAAATAGCGGGGGGGCCAAATGAGCAGTTATTC.

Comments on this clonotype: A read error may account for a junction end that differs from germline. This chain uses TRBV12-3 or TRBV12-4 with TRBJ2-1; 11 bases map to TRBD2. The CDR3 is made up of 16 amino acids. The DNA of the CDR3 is TGTGCCAGCAGTTTACTTAGCGGGGGGGCGCGGAATGAGCCGTTCTTC. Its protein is CASSLLSGGARNEPFF.

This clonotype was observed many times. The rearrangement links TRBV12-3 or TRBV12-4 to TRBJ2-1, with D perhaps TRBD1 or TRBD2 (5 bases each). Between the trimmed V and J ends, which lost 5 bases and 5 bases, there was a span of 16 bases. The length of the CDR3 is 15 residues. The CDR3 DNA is TGTGCCAGCAGTGTTGAGGGGTTCGGGGACAATGAGCAGTTCTTC. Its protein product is CASSVEGFGDNEQFF.

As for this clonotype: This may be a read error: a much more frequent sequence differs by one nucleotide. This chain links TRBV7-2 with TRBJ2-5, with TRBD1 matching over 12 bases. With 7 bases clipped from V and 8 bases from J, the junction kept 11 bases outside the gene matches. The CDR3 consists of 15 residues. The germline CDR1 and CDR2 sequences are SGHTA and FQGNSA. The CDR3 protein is CASIRGTGGADTQYF. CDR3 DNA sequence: TGTGCCAGCATCCGCGGGACAGGGGGCGCCGATACCCAGTACTTC.

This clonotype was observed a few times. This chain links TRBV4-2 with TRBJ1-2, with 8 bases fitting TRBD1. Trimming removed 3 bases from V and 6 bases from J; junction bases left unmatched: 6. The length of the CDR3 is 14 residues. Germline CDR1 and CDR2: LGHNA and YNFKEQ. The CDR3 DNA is TGTGCCAGCAGCCACAGGACAGGGATCAATGGCTACACCTTC. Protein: CASSHRTGINGYTF.

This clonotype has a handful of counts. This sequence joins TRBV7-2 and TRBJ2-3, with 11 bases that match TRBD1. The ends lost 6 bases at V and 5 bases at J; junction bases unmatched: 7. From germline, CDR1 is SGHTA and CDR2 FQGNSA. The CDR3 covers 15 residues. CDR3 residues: CASSTRTGGKDTQYF. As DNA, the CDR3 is TGTGCCAGCAGTACGAGGACAGGGGGCAAAGATACGCAGTATTTT.